One T cell receptor beta chain is described in this entry. What it recognizes is unknown. The data stem from a study of shared clonotypes between healthy human individuals. About the study: Two female and three male donors aged 18 to 49 were enrolled. CD4 naive and CD4 memory each took three plates per donor, while CD8 naive took two and CD8 memory one. Study outcomes and limitations: Sequencing depth was predicted to influence how clonotypes are shared among donors.

Germline CDR1 is SGHAT and CDR2 is FQNNGV. V trimming: 0 bases; J trimming: 9 bases; junction bases outside the gene matches: 3. The length of the CDR3 is 14 residues. Investigators divided CD4+ cells into CD45RA+ naive and CD45RA-negative memory subsets. TCRdb keeps only in-frame clones here, not all; method: immunoSEQ multiplex PCR. The table shows approximately 2,300,000 clones, with just under 95% occurring only once. The receptor was derived from a young man in good health. Some clones in this sample may be carry-over from other donors' samples. Sequenced: naive CD4+ T cells from PBMCs. The sample's subset: CD45RA+ positively selected. V and J are TRBV11-2 and TRBJ2-1, with 9 bases matching TRBD1. CDR3 region: CASSLDGTGSEQFF. In DNA form, the CDR3 reads TGTGCCAGCAGCTTAGATGGGACAGGGAGTGAGCAGTTCTTC.